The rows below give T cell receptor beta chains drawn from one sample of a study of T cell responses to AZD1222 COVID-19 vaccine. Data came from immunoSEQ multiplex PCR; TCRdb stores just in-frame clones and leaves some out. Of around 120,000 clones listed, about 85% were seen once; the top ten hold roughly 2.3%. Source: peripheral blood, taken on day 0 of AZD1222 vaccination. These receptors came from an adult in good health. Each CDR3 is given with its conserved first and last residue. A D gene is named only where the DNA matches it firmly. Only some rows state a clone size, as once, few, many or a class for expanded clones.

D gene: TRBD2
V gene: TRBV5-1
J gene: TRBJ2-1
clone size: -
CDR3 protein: CASSSEGLAVYNEQFF
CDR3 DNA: TGCGCCAGCAGCTCAGAAGGACTAGCGGTCTACAATGAGCAGTTCTTC

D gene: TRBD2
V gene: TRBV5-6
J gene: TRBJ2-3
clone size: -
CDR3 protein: CASSQKGTSGVGDTQYF
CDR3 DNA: TGTGCCAGCAGCCAGAAGGGGACTAGCGGGGTCGGCGATACGCAGTATTTT

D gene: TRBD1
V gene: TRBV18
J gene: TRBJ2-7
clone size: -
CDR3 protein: CASSPVGTGDYEQYF
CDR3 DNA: TGTGCCAGCTCACCGGTTGGGACAGGGGACTACGAGCAGTACTTC

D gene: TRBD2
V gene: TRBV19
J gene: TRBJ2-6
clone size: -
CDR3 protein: CASSISGRTSGANVLTF
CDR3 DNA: TGTGCCAGTAGTATAAGCGGGAGAACCTCTGGGGCCAACGTCCTGACTTTC

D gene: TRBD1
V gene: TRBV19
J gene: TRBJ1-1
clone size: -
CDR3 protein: CASSPQDREVEAFF
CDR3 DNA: TGTGCCAGTAGTCCCCAGGACAGGGAAGTTGAAGCTTTCTTT

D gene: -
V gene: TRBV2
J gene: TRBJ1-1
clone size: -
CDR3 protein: CASSGRSQRDTEAFF
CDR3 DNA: TGTGCCAGCAGTGGGCGGTCCCAAAGGGACACTGAAGCTTTCTTT

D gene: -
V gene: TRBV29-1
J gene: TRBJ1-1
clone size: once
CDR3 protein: CSAPGKGAVTEAFF
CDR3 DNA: TGCAGCGCCCCGGGGAAAGGGGCAGTCACTGAAGCTTTCTTT

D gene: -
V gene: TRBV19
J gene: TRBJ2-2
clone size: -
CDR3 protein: CASSIGGLTGELFF
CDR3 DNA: TGTGCCAGTAGTATAGGGGGTTTGACCGGGGAGCTGTTTTTT

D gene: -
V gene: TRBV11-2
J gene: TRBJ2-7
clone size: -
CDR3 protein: CASSLESGSPYEQYF
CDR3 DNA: TGTGCCAGCAGCTTAGAATCGGGCAGCCCTTACGAGCAGTACTTC

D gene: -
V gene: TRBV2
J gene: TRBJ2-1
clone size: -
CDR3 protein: CASSTGGTGYNEQFF
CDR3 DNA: TGTGCCAGCAGTACTGGGGGAACGGGCTACAATGAGCAGTTCTTC

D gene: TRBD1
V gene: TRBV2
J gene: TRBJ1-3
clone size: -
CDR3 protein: CASRRDSFGNTIYF
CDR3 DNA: TGTGCCAGCAGACGGGACAGCTTCGGAAACACCATATATTTT

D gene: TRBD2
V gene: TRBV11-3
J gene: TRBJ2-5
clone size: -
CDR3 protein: CASSQGTSGTGSETQYF
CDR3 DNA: TGTGCCAGCAGCCAGGGGACTAGCGGGACCGGATCGGAGACCCAGTACTTC

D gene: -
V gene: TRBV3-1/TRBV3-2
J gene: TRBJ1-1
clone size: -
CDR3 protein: CASSQYFEAFF
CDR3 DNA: TGTGCCAGCAGCCAATATTTTGAAGCTTTCTTT

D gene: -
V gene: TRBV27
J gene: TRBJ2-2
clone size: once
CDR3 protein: CASSLSGTGELFF
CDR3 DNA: TGTGCCAGCAGTTTATCCGGGACCGGGGAGCTGTTTTTT

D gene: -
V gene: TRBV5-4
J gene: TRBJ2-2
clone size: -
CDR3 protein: CASNLGNTGELFF
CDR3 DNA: TGTGCCAGCAACCTAGGGAACACCGGGGAGCTGTTTTTT

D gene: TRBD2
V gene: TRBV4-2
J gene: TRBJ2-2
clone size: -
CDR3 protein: CASSQDRSGRNTGELFF
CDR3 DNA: TGTGCCAGCAGCCAAGATAGAAGCGGGAGGAACACCGGGGAGCTGTTTTTT

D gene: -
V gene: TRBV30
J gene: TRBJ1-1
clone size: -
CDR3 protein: CAWASGSDTEAFF
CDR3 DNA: TGTGCCTGGGCCTCGGGGAGTGACACTGAAGCTTTCTTT

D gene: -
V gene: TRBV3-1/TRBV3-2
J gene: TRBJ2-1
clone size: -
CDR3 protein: CASSQEGRAYNEQFF
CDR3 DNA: TGTGCCAGCAGCCAAGAGGGCAGGGCCTACAATGAGCAGTTCTTC

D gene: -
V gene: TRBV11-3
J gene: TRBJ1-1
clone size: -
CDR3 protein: CASSLNRGSTEAFF
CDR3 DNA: TGTGCCAGCAGCTTAAACCGGGGTTCCACTGAAGCTTTCTTT

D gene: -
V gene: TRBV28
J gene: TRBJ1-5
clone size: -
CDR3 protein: CASNGQFGEPQHF
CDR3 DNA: TGTGCCAGCAACGGACAGTTTGGGGAGCCCCAGCATTTT

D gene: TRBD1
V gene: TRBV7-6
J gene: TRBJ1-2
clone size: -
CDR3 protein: CASSLSGQGAGGYTF
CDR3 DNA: TGTGCCAGCAGCTTAAGCGGACAGGGGGCAGGTGGCTACACCTTC

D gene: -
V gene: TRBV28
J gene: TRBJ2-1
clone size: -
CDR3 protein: CASSSIQGRGIWDEQFF
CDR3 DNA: TGTGCCAGCAGTTCCATCCAGGGAAGAGGGATATGGGATGAGCAGTTCTTC

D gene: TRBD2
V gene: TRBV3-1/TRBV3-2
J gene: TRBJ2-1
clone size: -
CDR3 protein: CASSQDVASGYNEQFF
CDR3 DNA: TGTGCCAGCAGCCAAGATGTGGCTAGCGGGTACAATGAGCAGTTCTTC

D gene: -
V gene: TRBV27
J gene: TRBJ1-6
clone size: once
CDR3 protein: CASSLEFRSSYNSPLHF
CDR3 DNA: TGTGCCAGCAGTTTAGAGTTCCGGAGCTCCTATAATTCACCCCTCCACTTT

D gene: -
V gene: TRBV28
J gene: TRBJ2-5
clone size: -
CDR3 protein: CASSSGPRSQDF
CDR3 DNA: TGTGCCAGCAGTTCCGGACCCAGGTCACAGGACTTC

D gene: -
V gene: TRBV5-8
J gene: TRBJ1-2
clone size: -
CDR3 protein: CASRLERGWTDYGYTF
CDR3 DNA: TGTGCCAGCAGACTGGAACGGGGATGGACTGACTATGGCTACACCTTC

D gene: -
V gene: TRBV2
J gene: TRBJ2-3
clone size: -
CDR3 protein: CASSLRESPDTQYF
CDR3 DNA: TGTGCCAGCAGTCTCAGAGAGTCTCCAGATACGCAGTATTTT

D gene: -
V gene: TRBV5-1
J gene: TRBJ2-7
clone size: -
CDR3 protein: CASSLAGTVSYEQYF
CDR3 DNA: TGCGCCAGCAGCTTGGCCGGGACGGTGTCCTACGAGCAGTACTTC